Presented here are 5 T cell receptor beta chains from one specimen sequenced in a study of regulatory T cells in long-lasting Graves disease (dated by TCRdb to the early 2020s). TCRdb handled the public reads itself, with Q25 trimming in fastp and clone calling in MiXCR, and kept productive beta chains. Every entry covers one CDR3 protein and lists the most common genes and DNA from its rows. For this sample there are 550 to 800 distinct CDR3 sequences; 58% appear just once. In total, the top ten clones hold roughly a sixth of the sample. RNA was extracted from PBMCs in TRIzol for both TCR sequencing and RNA sequencing. This material consisted of peripheral blood mononuclear cells (PBMCs), taken with antithyroid drug treatment, in newly diagnosed or persistent Graves disease (not recorded which). The receptors come from a female donor with Graves disease. Donor details come from another sample of the same person, matched by shared clones.

This clonotype has just a few counts. The chain carries TRBV2 and TRBJ2-5; 8 bases agree with TRBD2. Germline V gene sequence: CDR1 SNHLY, CDR2 FYNNEI. The CDR3 is 13 amino acids. The junction had 4 bases not matched to a gene; V was cut back by 7 bases and J by 3 bases. For the CDR3, the DNA is TGTGCCAGCACCCCAGCGGGAGAAGAGACCCAGTACTTC. Translation: CASTPAGEETQYF.

This chain connects TRBV24-1 to TRBJ2-1, with 11 bases matching TRBD2. Germline CDR1 is KGHDR and CDR2 is SFDVKD. With 1 base clipped from V and 10 bases from J, the junction kept 8 bases outside the gene matches. The CDR3 consists of 16 residues. The CDR3 DNA sequence: TGTGCCACCAGTGATTTCGCTAGCGGGAGGTCCGGAGAGCAGTTCTTC. It specifies CATSDFASGRSGEQFF.

V is TRBV12-3 or TRBV12-4 and J is TRBJ1-2, with D possibly TRBD1 on 6 matching bases. CDR3 length: 14 amino acids. Trimming removed 1 base at V and 2 bases at J, with 8 bases between. CDR3 in DNA: TGTGCCAGCAGTTTAGGGACAGAGAACTATGGCTACACCTTC. It translates to CASSLGTENYGYTF.

This sequence joins TRBV7-2 and TRBJ2-1; possible D gene TRBD2, 5 bases. This CDR3 is built from 11 residues. V gave up 3 bases and J gave up 10 bases, with 7 bases separating them. Germline V gives CDR1 SGHTA, CDR2 FQGNSA. CDR3 loop: CASSLRGEQFF. The CDR3 coding sequence is TGTGCCAGCAGCTTGCGAGGGGAGCAGTTCTTC.

The CDR3 nucleotides read TGTGCCAGCAGTTTATCGAAAATCCCAATTCGCCGGTACAATGAGCAGTTCTTC. Its translation is CASSLSKIPIRRYNEQFF. This rearrangement joins TRBV27 to TRBJ2-1, with D hard to call. Trimming took 0 bases from V and 4 from J, leaving 19 bases between them. Germline V CDR1 and CDR2: MNHEY, SMNVEV (reference sequence). The CDR3 is 18 residues long.